This T cell receptor beta chain was profiled in a study of shared clonotypes between healthy human individuals. On the study more broadly: Donors had three CD4 naive, three CD4 memory, two CD8 naive and one CD8 memory plate apiece.

Germline CDR1 reads MGHRA; CDR2 reads YSYEKL. V was trimmed by 2 bases and J by 5 bases, leaving 9 bases between them. This CDR3 region has 13 residues. Study-level points and caveats: Rarefaction indicated that sorted-subset sequencing remained incomplete although depth was large.

Using immunoSEQ multiplex PCR, the repertoire was profiled, and TCRdb retains in-frame clones only, with some absent. The data show 800,000 to 1,200,000 clones, with roughly 74% seen just once and under 0.6% held by the top ten. For this clone: No antigen is known for it.

The chain recombines TRBV4-1 with TRBJ1-2; D is undetermined. This clonotype was sampled from a man between 18 and 35 years old in good health. Some clones in this sample may be carry-over from other donors' samples. Sequencing was carried out using memory CD4+ T cells from PBMCs. The subset denotes: CD45RA-negative fraction. CDR3 DNA sequence: TGCGCCAGCAGCCAACCAGCGGGGTATGGCTACACCTTC. Amino acid sequence: CASSQPAGYGYTF.